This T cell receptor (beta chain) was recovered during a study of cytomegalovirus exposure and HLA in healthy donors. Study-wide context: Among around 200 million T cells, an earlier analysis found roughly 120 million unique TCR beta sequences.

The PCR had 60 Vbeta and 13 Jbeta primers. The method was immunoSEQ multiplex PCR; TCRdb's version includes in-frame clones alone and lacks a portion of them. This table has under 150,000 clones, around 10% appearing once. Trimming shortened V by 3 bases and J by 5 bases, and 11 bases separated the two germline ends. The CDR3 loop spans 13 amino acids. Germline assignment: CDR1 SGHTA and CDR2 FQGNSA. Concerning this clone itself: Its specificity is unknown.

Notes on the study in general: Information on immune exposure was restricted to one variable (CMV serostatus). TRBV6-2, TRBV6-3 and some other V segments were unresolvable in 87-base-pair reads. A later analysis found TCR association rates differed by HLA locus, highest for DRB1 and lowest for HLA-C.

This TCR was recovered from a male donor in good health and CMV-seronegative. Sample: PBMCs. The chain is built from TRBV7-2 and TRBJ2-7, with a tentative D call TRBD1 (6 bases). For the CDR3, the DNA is TGTGCCAGCAGCTTCCAACAGGGTCACGAGCAGTACTTC. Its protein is CASSFQQGHEQYF.